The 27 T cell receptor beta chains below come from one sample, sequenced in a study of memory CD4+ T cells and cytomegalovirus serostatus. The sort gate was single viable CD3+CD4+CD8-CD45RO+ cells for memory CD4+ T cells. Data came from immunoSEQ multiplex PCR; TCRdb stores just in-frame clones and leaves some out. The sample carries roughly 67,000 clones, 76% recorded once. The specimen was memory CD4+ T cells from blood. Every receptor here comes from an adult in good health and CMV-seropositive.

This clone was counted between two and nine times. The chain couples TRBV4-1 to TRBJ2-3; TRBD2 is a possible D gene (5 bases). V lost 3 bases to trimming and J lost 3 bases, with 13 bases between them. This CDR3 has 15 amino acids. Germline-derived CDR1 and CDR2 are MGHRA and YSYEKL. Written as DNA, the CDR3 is TGCGCCAGCAGCCATACTCCTAGAGGGACAGATACGCAGTATTTT. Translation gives CASSHTPRGTDTQYF.

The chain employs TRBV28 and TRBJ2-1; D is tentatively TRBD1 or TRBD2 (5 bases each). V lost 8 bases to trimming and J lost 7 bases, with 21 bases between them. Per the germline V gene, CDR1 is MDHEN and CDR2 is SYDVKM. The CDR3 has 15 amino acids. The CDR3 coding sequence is TGTGCCAGCCGCCCTTCTGAGGGGAAGAGAAATGAGCAGTTCTTC. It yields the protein CASRPSEGKRNEQFF.

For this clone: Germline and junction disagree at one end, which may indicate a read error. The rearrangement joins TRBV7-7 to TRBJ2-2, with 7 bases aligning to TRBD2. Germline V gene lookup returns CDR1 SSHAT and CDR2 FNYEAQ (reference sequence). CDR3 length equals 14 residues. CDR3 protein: CASSPTSLAGELFF. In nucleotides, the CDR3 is TGTGCTAGCAGTCCGACTAGCCTGGCAGGGGAGCTGTTTTTT.

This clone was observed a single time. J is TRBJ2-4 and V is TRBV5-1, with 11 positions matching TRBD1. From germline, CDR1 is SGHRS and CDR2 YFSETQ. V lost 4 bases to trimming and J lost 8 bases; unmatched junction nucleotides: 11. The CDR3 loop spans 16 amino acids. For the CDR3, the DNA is TGCGCCAGCAGCCCCAGACGGGACAGGGGGTCGGACATTCAGTACTTC. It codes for CASSPRRDRGSDIQYF.

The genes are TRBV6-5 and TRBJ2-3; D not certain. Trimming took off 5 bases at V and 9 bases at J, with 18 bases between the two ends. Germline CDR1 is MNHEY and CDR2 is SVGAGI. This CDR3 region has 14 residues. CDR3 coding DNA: TGTGCCAGCAGTAACCGAGCTAGGGTCGTAACGCAGTATTTT. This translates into CASSNRARVVTQYF.

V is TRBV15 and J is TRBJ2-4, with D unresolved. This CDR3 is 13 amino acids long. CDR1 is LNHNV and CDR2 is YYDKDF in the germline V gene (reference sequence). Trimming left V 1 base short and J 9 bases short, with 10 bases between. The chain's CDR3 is CATSRVGNSIQYF. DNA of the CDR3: TGTGCCACCAGCAGAGTAGGAAATAGCATTCAGTACTTC.

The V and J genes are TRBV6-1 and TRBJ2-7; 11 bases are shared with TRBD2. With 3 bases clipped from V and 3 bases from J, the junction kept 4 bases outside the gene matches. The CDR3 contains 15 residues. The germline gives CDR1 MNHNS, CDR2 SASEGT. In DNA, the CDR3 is TGTGCCAGCAGTGAGGGACTAGCGGATATCTACGAGCAGTACTTC. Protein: CASSEGLADIYEQYF.

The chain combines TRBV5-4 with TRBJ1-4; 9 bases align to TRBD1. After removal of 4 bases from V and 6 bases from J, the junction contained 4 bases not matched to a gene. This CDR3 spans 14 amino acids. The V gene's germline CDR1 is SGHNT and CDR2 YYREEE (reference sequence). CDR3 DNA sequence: TGTGCCAGCAGCCCACAGGGGGCAGATGAAAAACTGTTTTTT. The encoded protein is CASSPQGADEKLFF.

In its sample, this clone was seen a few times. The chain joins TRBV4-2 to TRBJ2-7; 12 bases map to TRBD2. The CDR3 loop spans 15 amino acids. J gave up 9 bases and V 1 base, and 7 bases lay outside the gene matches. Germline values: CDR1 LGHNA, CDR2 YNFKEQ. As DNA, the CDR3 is TGTGCCAGCAGCCAAGTACTAGCGGGAGGTCGGTTGCAGTACTTC. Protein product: CASSQVLAGGRLQYF.

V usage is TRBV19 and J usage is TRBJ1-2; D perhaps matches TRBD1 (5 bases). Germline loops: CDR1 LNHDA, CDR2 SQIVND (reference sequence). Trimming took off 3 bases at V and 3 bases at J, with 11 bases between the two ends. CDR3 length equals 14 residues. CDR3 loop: CASSMAGNDYGYTF. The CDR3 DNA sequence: TGTGCCAGTAGTATGGCAGGGAATGACTATGGCTACACCTTC.

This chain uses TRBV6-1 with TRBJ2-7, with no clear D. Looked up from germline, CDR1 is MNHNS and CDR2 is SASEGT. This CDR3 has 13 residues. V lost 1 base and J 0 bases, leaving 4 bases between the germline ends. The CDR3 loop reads CASSEVGSYEQYF. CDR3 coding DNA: TGTGCCAGCAGTGAAGTCGGCTCCTACGAGCAGTACTTC.

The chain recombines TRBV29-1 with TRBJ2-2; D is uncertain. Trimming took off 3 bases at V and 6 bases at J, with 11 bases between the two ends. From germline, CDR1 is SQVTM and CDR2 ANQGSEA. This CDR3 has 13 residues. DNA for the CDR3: TGCAGCGTTGAGAAGACCTCGTCCGGGGAGCTGTTTTTT. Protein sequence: CSVEKTSSGELFF.

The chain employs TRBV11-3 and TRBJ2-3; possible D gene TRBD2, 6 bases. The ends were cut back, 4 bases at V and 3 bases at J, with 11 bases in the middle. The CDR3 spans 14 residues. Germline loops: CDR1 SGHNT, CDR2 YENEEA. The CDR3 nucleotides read TGTGCCAGCAGCTACGGTGGGGGGACAGATACGCAGTATTTT. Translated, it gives CASSYGGGTDTQYF.

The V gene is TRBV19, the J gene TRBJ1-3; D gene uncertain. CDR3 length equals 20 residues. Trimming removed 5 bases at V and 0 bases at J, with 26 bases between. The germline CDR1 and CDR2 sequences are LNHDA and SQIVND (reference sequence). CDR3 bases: TGTGCCAGTAGTCCAACATGGGGATTAGAACAGCGTCACTCTGGAAACACCATATATTTT. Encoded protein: CASSPTWGLEQRHSGNTIYF.

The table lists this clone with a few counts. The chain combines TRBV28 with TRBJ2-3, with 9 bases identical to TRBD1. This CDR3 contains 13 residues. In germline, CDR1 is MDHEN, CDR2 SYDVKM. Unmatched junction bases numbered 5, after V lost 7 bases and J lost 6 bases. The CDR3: CASNKQGADTQYF. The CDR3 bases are TGTGCCAGCAACAAACAGGGGGCCGATACGCAGTATTTT.

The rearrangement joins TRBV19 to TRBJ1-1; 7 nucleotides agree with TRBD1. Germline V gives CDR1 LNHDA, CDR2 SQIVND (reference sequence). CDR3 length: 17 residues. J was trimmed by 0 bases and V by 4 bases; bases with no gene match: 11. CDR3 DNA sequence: TGTGCCAGTAGTACAGAGGGGGCGCGGGCGGTGAACACTGAAGCTTTCTTT. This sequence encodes CASSTEGARAVNTEAFF. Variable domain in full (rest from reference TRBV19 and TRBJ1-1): DGGITQSPKYLFRKEGQNVTLSCEQNLNHDAMYWYRQDPGQGLRLIYYSQIVNDFQKGDIAEGYSVSREKKESFPLTVTSAQKNPTAFYLCASSTEGARAVNTEAFFGQGTRLTVV.

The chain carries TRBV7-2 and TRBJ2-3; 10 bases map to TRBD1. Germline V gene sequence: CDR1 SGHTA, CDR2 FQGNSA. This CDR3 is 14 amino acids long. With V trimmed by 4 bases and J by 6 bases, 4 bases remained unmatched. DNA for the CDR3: TGTGCCAGCAGCTCCCGGACAGGGGGTGATACGCAGTATTTT. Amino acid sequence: CASSSRTGGDTQYF.

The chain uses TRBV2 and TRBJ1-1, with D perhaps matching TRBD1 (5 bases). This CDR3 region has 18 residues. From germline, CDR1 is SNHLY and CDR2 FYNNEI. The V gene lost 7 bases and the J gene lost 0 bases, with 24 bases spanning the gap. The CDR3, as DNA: TGTGCCAGCAACGAAGGAGGGACCCCCCACCTCATGAACACTGAAGCTTTCTTT. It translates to CASNEGGTPHLMNTEAFF.

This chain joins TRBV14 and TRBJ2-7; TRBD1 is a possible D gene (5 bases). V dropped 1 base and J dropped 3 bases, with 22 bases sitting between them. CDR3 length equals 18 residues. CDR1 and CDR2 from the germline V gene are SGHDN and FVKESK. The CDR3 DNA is TGTGCCAGCAGCCAAGTATTGGGGCTTCAGACCCCAAACTACGAGCAGTACTTC. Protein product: CASSQVLGLQTPNYEQYF.

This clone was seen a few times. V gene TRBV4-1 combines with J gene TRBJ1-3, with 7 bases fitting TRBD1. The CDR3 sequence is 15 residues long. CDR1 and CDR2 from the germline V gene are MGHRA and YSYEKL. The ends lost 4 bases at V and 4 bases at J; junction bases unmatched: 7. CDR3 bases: TGCGCCAGCAGCCCCACCCGGGACAGCGGAAACACCATATATTTT. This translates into CASSPTRDSGNTIYF.

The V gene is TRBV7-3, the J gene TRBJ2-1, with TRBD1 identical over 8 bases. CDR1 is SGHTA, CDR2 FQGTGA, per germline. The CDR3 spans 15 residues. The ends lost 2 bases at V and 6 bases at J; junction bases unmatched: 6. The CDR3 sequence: CASSLAGGLSNEQFF. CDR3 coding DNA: TGTGCCAGCAGCTTAGCAGGGGGCCTTTCCAATGAGCAGTTCTTC.

The CDR3 bases are TGTGCCAGCAGTTCCCGTTATGGGAGGACTGAAGCTTTCTTT. It translates to CASSSRYGRTEAFF. V and J are TRBV28 and TRBJ1-1; D is undetermined. The CDR3 runs 14 residues. The V end lost 4 bases, the J end lost 5 bases, and 14 bases lay between the germline ends. Germline V gene data show CDR1 as MDHEN and CDR2 as SYDVKM.

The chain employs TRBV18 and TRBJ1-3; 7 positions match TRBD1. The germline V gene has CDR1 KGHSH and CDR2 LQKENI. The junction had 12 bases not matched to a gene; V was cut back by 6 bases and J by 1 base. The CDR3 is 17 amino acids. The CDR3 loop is CASSLQGTTLSGNTIYF. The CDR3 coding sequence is TGTGCCAGCTCCTTACAGGGGACGACCTTATCTGGAAACACCATATATTTT.

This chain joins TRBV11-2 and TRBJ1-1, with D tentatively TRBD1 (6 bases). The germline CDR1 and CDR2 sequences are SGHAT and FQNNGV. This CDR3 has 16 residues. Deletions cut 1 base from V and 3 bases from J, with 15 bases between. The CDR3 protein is CASSLGYGGRDTEAFF. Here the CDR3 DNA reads TGTGCCAGCAGCTTAGGGTATGGGGGGCGCGACACTGAAGCTTTCTTT.

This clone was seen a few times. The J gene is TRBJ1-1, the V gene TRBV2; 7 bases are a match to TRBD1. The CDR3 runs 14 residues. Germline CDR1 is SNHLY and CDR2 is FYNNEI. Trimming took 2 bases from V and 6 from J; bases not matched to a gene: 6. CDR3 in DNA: TGTGCCAGCAGTGAACAGGGGGATTTCGCTGAAGCTTTCTTT. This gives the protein CASSEQGDFAEAFF.

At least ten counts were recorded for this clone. The CDR3 is CASSPADRTDTQYF. CDR3 sequence (DNA): TGCGCCAGCAGCCCTGCCGACAGGACAGATACGCAGTATTTT. The gene calls are TRBV5-1 and TRBJ2-3, with a weak D call TRBD1 (6 bases). Germline CDR1 reads SGHRS; CDR2 reads YFSETQ. The CDR3 is 14 amino acids. V lost 4 bases to trimming and J lost 3 bases, with 12 bases between them.

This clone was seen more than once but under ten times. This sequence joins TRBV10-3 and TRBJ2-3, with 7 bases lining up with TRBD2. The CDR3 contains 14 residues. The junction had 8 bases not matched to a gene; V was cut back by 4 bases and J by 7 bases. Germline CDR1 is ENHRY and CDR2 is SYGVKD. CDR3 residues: CAISVGLDQYTQYF. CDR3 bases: TGTGCCATCAGTGTAGGACTAGATCAGTATACGCAGTATTTT.